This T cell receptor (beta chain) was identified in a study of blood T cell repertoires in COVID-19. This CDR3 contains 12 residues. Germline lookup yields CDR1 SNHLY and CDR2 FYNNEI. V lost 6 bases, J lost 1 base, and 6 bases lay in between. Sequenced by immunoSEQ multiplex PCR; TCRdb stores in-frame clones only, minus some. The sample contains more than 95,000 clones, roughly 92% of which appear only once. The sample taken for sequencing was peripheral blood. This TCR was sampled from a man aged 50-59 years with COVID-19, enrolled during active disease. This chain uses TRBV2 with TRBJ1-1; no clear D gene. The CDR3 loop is CASRAGNTEAFF. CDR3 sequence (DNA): TGTGCCAGCAGGGCAGGGAACACTGAAGCTTTCTTT.